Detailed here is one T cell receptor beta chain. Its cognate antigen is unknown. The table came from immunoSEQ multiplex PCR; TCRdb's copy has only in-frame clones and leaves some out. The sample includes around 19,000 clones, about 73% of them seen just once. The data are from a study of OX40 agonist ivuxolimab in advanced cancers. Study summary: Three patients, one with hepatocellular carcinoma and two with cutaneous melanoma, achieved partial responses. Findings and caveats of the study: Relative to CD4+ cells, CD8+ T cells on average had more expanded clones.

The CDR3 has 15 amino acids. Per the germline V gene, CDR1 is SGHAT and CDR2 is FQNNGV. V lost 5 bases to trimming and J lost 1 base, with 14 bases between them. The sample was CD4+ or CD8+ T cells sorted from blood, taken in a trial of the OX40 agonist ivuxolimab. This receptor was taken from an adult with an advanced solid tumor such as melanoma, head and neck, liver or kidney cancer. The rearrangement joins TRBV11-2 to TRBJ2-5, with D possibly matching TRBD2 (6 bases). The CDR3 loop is CASSPPRRGQETQYF. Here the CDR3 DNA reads TGTGCCAGCAGCCCCCCGCGGAGGGGCCAAGAGACCCAGTACTTC.